Presented here are 26 T cell receptor beta chains from one specimen sequenced in a study of blood T cell repertoires in COVID-19. The method was immunoSEQ multiplex PCR; TCRdb's version includes in-frame clones alone and lacks a portion of them. This sample has hundreds of thousands of clones, with 70% to 90% found just once. Sequencing input: PBMCs or T cells enriched from blood (not recorded which). The source is a woman aged 18-29 years who had been exposed to COVID-19.

The chain recombines TRBV3-1 (or the pseudogene TRBV3-2) with TRBJ1-2, with D possibly matching TRBD1 (5 bases). This CDR3 has 15 residues. The V end lost 0 bases, the J end lost 4 bases, and 12 bases lay between the germline ends. Germline lookup yields CDR1 LGHDT and CDR2 YNNKEL (reference sequence). In nucleotides, the CDR3 is TGTGCCAGCAGCCAAGACCCAGCCGGGGGCTATGGCTACACCTTC. It translates to CASSQDPAGGYGYTF.

The genes are TRBV5-1 and TRBJ1-6; D might be TRBD1 (6 bases). The CDR3 length is 15 residues. V shed 3 bases and J shed 6 bases, with 13 bases lying between them. Germline CDR1 SGHRS, CDR2 YFSETQ. The CDR3 DNA reads TGCGCCAGCAGCTCCGGTGGACAGATTAATTCACCCCTCCACTTT. Its translation: CASSSGGQINSPLHF. Looking up the rest from reference TRBV5-1 and TRBJ1-6 gives the full variable domain: KAGVTQTPRYLIKTRGQQVTLSCSPISGHRSVSWYQQTPGQGLQFLFEYFSETQRNKGNFPGRFSGRQFSNSRSEMNVSTLELGDSALYLCASSSGGQINSPLHFGNGTRLTVT.

V gene TRBV6-5 combines with J gene TRBJ2-1, with 8 bases that match TRBD2. The junction had 2 bases not matched to a gene; V was cut back by 0 bases and J by 7 bases. Germline CDR1 reads MNHEY; CDR2 reads SVGAGI. CDR3 size: 14 residues. The CDR3, as DNA: TGTGCCAGCAGTTACTCTCGGGGGGGTAATGAGCAGTTCTTC. Translating gives CASSYSRGGNEQFF.

The chain carries TRBV6-5 and TRBJ2-1; possible D gene TRBD2, 5 bases. Germline V gene sequence: CDR1 MNHEY, CDR2 SVGAGI. The germline V and J ends were trimmed by 7 bases and 7 bases, with 8 bases remaining between them. The CDR3 totals 11 residues. CDR3 bases: TGTGCCAGCACCGGGGTAAATGAGCAGTTCTTC. Translated, it gives CASTGVNEQFF.

The rearrangement uses TRBV7-2 and TRBJ2-1, with 13 bases lining up with TRBD2. J lost 7 bases, V lost 1 base, and 4 bases had no gene match. The germline CDR1 and CDR2 sequences are SGHTA and FQGNSA. The CDR3 consists of 16 residues. The chain's CDR3 is CASSLVGTSGNNEQFF. CDR3 nucleotide sequence: TGTGCCAGCAGCTTAGTCGGGACTAGCGGGAATAATGAGCAGTTCTTC.

The sample holds a few counts of this clone. V and J are TRBV2 and TRBJ2-1; D possibly corresponds to TRBD2 (5 bases). Trimming took 3 bases from V and 3 from J, leaving 12 bases between them. The CDR3 extends over 15 amino acids. Germline assignment: CDR1 SNHLY and CDR2 FYNNEI. For the CDR3, the DNA is TGTGCCAGCAGTGAGGTCCTCGGAGGCTACAATGAGCAGTTCTTC. Amino acids: CASSEVLGGYNEQFF.

This chain uses TRBV18 with TRBJ1-2; TRBD1 aligns across 10 bases. This CDR3 is built from 16 residues. Looked up from germline, CDR1 is KGHSH and CDR2 is LQKENI. V lost 3 bases and J lost 3; bases outside the gene matches: 7. This CDR3 reads CASSPPGTGVDYGYTF. The CDR3, as DNA: TGTGCCAGCTCACCTCCCGGGACAGGGGTTGACTATGGCTACACCTTC.

This chain uses TRBV19 with TRBJ1-2, with 7 bases matching TRBD1. After removal of 4 bases from V and 1 base from J, the junction contained 12 bases not matched to a gene. Germline CDR1 LNHDA, CDR2 SQIVND (reference sequence). The CDR3 runs to 17 residues. This CDR3 is CASSNRDSRLHNYGYTF. CDR3 coding DNA: TGTGCCAGTAGTAACCGGGACAGCCGCTTACATAACTATGGCTACACCTTC. The whole variable domain, remainder taken from reference TRBV19 and TRBJ1-2, is DGGITQSPKYLFRKEGQNVTLSCEQNLNHDAMYWYRQDPGQGLRLIYYSQIVNDFQKGDIAEGYSVSREKKESFPLTVTSAQKNPTAFYLCASSNRDSRLHNYGYTFGSGTRLTVV.

The V call is TRBV10-3, the J call TRBJ2-1; weak D call: TRBD1 (5 bases). The CDR3 totals 13 residues. Germline assignment: CDR1 ENHRY and CDR2 SYGVKD. Trimming removed 10 bases at V and 7 bases at J, with 17 bases between. CDR3 sequence (DNA): TGTGCCACCTCGGTTGGGGCAGGGAATGAGCAGTTCTTC. Its protein product is CATSVGAGNEQFF.

To note about this clone: Germline is not matched at one junction end, which may reflect a read error. The chain couples TRBV18 to TRBJ2-1; D may be TRBD2 (5 bases). This CDR3 is 15 amino acids long. Germline V gives CDR1 KGHSH, CDR2 LQKENI. The CDR3 DNA reads as TGTGTCAGCTCACCACCGAACGGGGTTAACAATGAGCAGTTCTTC. This sequence encodes CVSSPPNGVNNEQFF.

The V and J genes are TRBV5-6 and TRBJ2-7, with D maybe TRBD1 (6 bases). The germline V gene has CDR1 SGHDT and CDR2 YYEEEE. The CDR3 runs 13 residues. Trimming cost V 5 bases and J 3 bases, with 12 bases left between them. Here the CDR3 reads CASSPPTGYEQYF. DNA for the CDR3: TGTGCCAGCAGTCCCCCGACAGGCTACGAGCAGTACTTC.

The V call is TRBV19, the J call TRBJ2-1; TRBD2 might be the D (6 bases). Trimming left V 7 bases short and J 5 bases short, with 18 bases between. This CDR3 has 15 amino acids. Germline V gene lookup returns CDR1 LNHDA and CDR2 SQIVND (reference sequence). The CDR3 sequence: CASTTAREPDNEQFF. The CDR3 coding sequence is TGTGCCAGTACTACCGCCCGGGAGCCCGACAATGAGCAGTTCTTC.

Only one count was recorded for this clone. The V and J genes are TRBV28 and TRBJ1-1, with D possibly TRBD1 on 5 matching bases. V lost 6 bases and J 4 bases, leaving 9 bases between the germline ends. The CDR3 contains 12 residues. CDR1 and CDR2 (germline): MDHEN, SYDVKM. As DNA, the CDR3 is TGTGCCAGCAGGCCCGGGGGCACTGAAGCTTTCTTT. Translation: CASRPGGTEAFF.

CDR3 nucleotide sequence: TGTGCCAGCAGCTTAGAGATGGACAGCCCCAAAAACATTCAGTACTTC. As protein: CASSLEMDSPKNIQYF. This chain links TRBV7-2 with TRBJ2-4, with D possibly TRBD1 on 6 matching bases. Trimming pared 1 base from V and 2 bases from J, leaving 12 bases between. The CDR3 has 16 residues. Germline loops: CDR1 SGHTA, CDR2 FQGNSA.

The chain joins TRBV2 to TRBJ1-1; TRBD1 matches at 7 bases. CDR1 SNHLY and CDR2 FYNNEI come from the germline V gene. The ends lost 2 bases at V and 1 base at J; junction bases unmatched: 4. The CDR3 is made up of 15 amino acids. The CDR3 sequence is CASSESPGGNTEAFF. DNA for the CDR3: TGTGCCAGCAGTGAATCGCCAGGGGGGAACACTGAAGCTTTCTTT. Full variable domain (missing parts from reference TRBV2 and TRBJ1-1): EPEVTQTPSHQVTQMGQEVILRCVPISNHLYFYWYRQILGQKVEFLVSFYNNEISEKSEIFDDQFSVERPDGSNFTLKIRSTKLEDSAMYFCASSESPGGNTEAFFGQGTRLTVV.

This chain links TRBV20-1 with TRBJ2-7, with D possibly TRBD1 on 5 matching bases. V was cut by 3 bases and J by 1 base, with 16 bases left in between. The length of the CDR3 is 15 residues. Looked up from germline, CDR1 is DFQATT and CDR2 is SNEGSKA (reference sequence). CDR3 in amino acids: CSASRTKALSYEQYF. For the CDR3, the DNA is TGCAGTGCTAGTAGGACAAAGGCCTTATCCTACGAGCAGTACTTC.

The J gene is TRBJ1-1, the V gene TRBV6-5; D is unclear. Trimming took off 2 bases at V and 1 base at J, with 5 bases between the two ends. The CDR3 covers 13 residues. Germline CDR1 and CDR2: MNHEY and SVGAGI. The CDR3 loop is CASSYRANTEAFF. The CDR3 nucleotides are TGTGCCAGCAGTTACCGAGCGAACACTGAAGCTTTCTTT.

CDR3 sequence (DNA): TGTGCCAGCAGCTTAGCGGGGGGGGCCCCTATGAACACTGAAGCTTTCTTT. This encodes CASSLAGGAPMNTEAFF. This chain uses TRBV7-2 with TRBJ1-1; possible D gene TRBD1, 6 bases. Germline V CDR1 and CDR2: SGHTA, FQGNSA. This CDR3 region has 17 residues. Between the trimmed V and J ends, which lost 0 bases and 0 bases, there was a span of 14 bases.

V and J are TRBV19 and TRBJ1-1; the D gene is possibly TRBD1 (5 bases). This CDR3 contains 12 residues. CDR1 is LNHDA and CDR2 is SQIVND in the germline V gene (reference sequence). V lost 7 bases, J lost 5 bases, and 11 bases lay in between. The CDR3 reads CASKGRVTEAFF. DNA of the CDR3: TGTGCCAGTAAGGGCAGGGTGACTGAAGCTTTCTTT.

This sequence joins TRBV7-6 and TRBJ2-1; a possible D gene is TRBD1 (6 bases). The germline CDR1 and CDR2 sequences are SGHVS and FNYEAQ. The CDR3 covers 17 residues. The germline V and J ends were trimmed by 2 bases and 7 bases, with 21 bases remaining between them. The CDR3 sequence: CASSLQLGQGKQNEQFF. CDR3 in DNA: TGTGCCAGCAGCTTACAGCTTGGCCAGGGGAAGCAGAATGAGCAGTTCTTC.

The chain is built from TRBV6-5 and TRBJ1-1; D not resolved. V shed 6 bases and J shed 3 bases, with 11 bases lying between them. The CDR3 has 13 amino acids. Germline-derived CDR1 and CDR2 are MNHEY and SVGAGI. The CDR3 coding sequence is TGTGCCAGCAGACGAACGCGTTACACTGAAGCTTTCTTT. Protein: CASRRTRYTEAFF.

The gene calls are TRBV7-2 and TRBJ1-2, with 10 bases identical to TRBD1. The V segment lost 1 base and the J segment 7 bases; nucleotides outside the gene matches: 6. Germline CDR1 SGHTA, CDR2 FQGNSA. The CDR3 totals 15 residues. The CDR3 reads CASSLVGTGVSGYTF. The CDR3 DNA reads as TGTGCCAGCAGCTTAGTCGGGACAGGGGTTAGTGGCTACACCTTC.

This chain connects TRBV6-6 to TRBJ2-7; 9 nucleotides match TRBD1. The CDR3 has 14 residues. Unmatched junction bases numbered 5, after V lost 5 bases and J lost 3 bases. Germline CDR1 MNHNY, CDR2 SVGAGI (reference sequence). The CDR3 is CASSGQGNGYEQYF. The CDR3, as DNA: TGTGCCAGCAGTGGACAGGGGAACGGCTACGAGCAGTACTTC.

CDR3 protein: CASSSPGGAYEQYF. Written as DNA, the CDR3 is TGTGCCAGCAGCTCCCCTGGCGGGGCCTACGAGCAGTACTTC. The chain employs TRBV28 and TRBJ2-7; D might be TRBD2 (6 bases). The ends were cut back, 6 bases at V and 2 bases at J, with 14 bases in the middle. In germline, CDR1 is MDHEN, CDR2 SYDVKM. The CDR3 covers 14 residues.

V gene TRBV30 combines with J gene TRBJ1-2; possibly TRBD1 for D (5 bases). Trimming removed 0 bases from V and 7 bases from J, with 21 bases in between. Per germline, CDR1 GTSNPN and CDR2 SVGIG (reference sequence). CDR3 length equals 16 residues. CDR3 in amino acids: CAWSVPRRGNIGGYTF. CDR3 bases: TGTGCCTGGAGTGTACCTAGGCGGGGCAACATTGGTGGCTACACCTTC.

The chain links TRBV19 to TRBJ1-2; 10 nucleotides agree with TRBD1. The CDR3 sequence is 15 residues long. V was clipped by 8 bases and J by 4 bases; unmatched bases: 10. Germline-derived CDR1 and CDR2 are LNHDA and SQIVND (reference sequence). The CDR3 here is CASGTGAPVSYGYTF. CDR3 nucleotides: TGTGCCAGTGGGACAGGGGCCCCGGTATCCTATGGCTACACCTTC.